A single sample is the source of the 4 T cell receptor beta chains below, sequenced in a study of blood T cell repertoires in COVID-19. Using immunoSEQ multiplex PCR, the repertoire was profiled, and TCRdb retains in-frame clones only, with some absent. This table has a few hundred thousand clones, 86% appearing once. The material sequenced was peripheral blood. These receptors originate from a man between 18 and 29 years old with active or convalescent COVID-19.

The chain recombines TRBV28 with TRBJ1-6; 7 bases align to TRBD1. CDR3 length: 17 residues. V shed 5 bases and J 0 bases; nucleotides not matched to a gene: 7. Germline V lookup: CDR1 MDHEN, CDR2 SYDVKM. The CDR3 loop reads CASSEQGSLSYNSPLHF. In nucleotides, the CDR3 is TGTGCCAGCAGTGAACAGGGGTCACTCTCCTATAATTCACCCCTCCACTTT.

The V call is TRBV5-5, the J call TRBJ1-2; no clear D. The CDR3 totals 15 residues. V was pared by 1 base and J by 2 bases, with 12 bases between. In germline, CDR1 is SGHKS, CDR2 YYEKEE (reference sequence). The chain's CDR3 is CASSLYGELNYGYTF. As DNA, the CDR3 is TGTGCCAGCAGCTTGTATGGCGAACTAAACTATGGCTACACCTTC.

The V and J genes are TRBV29-1 and TRBJ1-5; a weak D match, TRBD1 (5 bases). CDR1 and CDR2 from the germline V gene are SQVTM and ANQGSEA. The CDR3 spans 14 residues. Trimming cost V 8 bases and J 0 bases, with 14 bases left between them. The CDR3 region has the DNA TGCAGCTTCGTTGGGGCGGATAGCAATCAGCCCCAGCATTTT. Its protein is CSFVGADSNQPQHF.

This rearrangement joins TRBV7-9 to TRBJ1-5; TRBD1 is a possible D gene (6 bases). V lost 4 bases, J lost 1 base, and 8 bases lay in between. Germline V gene lookup returns CDR1 SEHNR and CDR2 FQNEAQ (reference sequence). This CDR3 has 14 residues. CDR3 sequence reads: CASSYTGSNQPQHF. The CDR3, as DNA: TGTGCCAGCAGCTATACAGGGAGCAATCAGCCCCAGCATTTT.